One sample yielded the 18 T cell receptor beta chains listed below, sequenced in a study of T cell responses to AZD1222 COVID-19 vaccine. Method: immunoSEQ multiplex PCR; TCRdb's copy keeps in-frame clones and lacks some. This sample has over 110,000 clones, with more than 85% found just once. Specimen: peripheral blood, collected on day 0 of AZD1222 vaccination. The receptor source for this set is an adult in good health.

The chain carries TRBV5-4 and TRBJ2-7; D is ambiguous. Germline lookup yields CDR1 SGHNT and CDR2 YYREEE (reference sequence). V gave up 4 bases and J gave up 6 bases, with 23 bases separating them. The CDR3 is 16 residues long. Here the CDR3 reads CASSRSAGATNSEQYF. The CDR3 coding sequence is TGTGCCAGCAGCCGGTCGGCAGGAGCTACGAATTCCGAGCAGTACTTC.

This clone has a single count. This chain uses TRBV24-1 with TRBJ2-2; D is perhaps TRBD1 (5 bases). Trimming shortened V by 5 bases and J by 6 bases, and 12 bases separated the two germline ends. The CDR3 is 14 residues long. Germline loops: CDR1 KGHDR, CDR2 SFDVKD. The CDR3: CATSASGIPGELFF. The DNA for the CDR3 is TGTGCCACCAGTGCCTCAGGGATCCCCGGGGAGCTGTTTTTT.

The rearrangement links TRBV16 to TRBJ1-5; weak D call: TRBD1 (5 bases). V lost 2 bases, J lost 4 bases, and 12 bases lay in between. In germline, CDR1 is KGHSY, CDR2 FQNENV. The CDR3 is 15 amino acids. The CDR3 sequence is CASSQERGRNQPQHF. The CDR3 DNA reads TGTGCCAGCAGCCAAGAGAGGGGCCGAAATCAGCCCCAGCATTTT.

This clone was seen just once. The chain couples TRBV11-3 to TRBJ2-3; D tentatively fits TRBD1 or TRBD2 (6 bases each). Between the trimmed V and J ends, which lost 0 bases and 5 bases, there was a span of 12 bases. The CDR3 is 15 amino acids. Germline-derived CDR1 and CDR2 are SGHNT and YENEEA. CDR3 sequence (DNA): TGTGCCAGCAGCTTAGAGGGGGGCTCTGGAGATACGCAGTATTTT. This sequence encodes CASSLEGGSGDTQYF.

The rearrangement joins TRBV7-3 to TRBJ2-3; D remains unclear. The CDR3 consists of 13 residues. In germline, CDR1 is SGHTA, CDR2 FQGTGA. V gave up 5 bases and J gave up 8 bases, with 14 bases separating them. The CDR3 sequence is CASSPAGSSTQYF. CDR3 DNA sequence: TGTGCCAGCAGCCCGGCAGGCTCGAGTACGCAGTATTTT.

The rearrangement uses TRBV5-1 and TRBJ1-1, with TRBD1 matching 7 bases. Germline CDR1 SGHRS, CDR2 YFSETQ. The CDR3 extends over 14 amino acids. After removal of 3 bases from V and 2 bases from J, the junction contained 4 bases not matched to a gene. As DNA, the CDR3 is TGCGCCAGCAGCTCGGGGACAGCCAACACTGAAGCTTTCTTT. It encodes CASSSGTANTEAFF.

The rearrangement links TRBV6-5 to TRBJ1-6; 8 bases line up with TRBD1. This CDR3 contains 15 residues. Germline loops: CDR1 MNHEY, CDR2 SVGAGI. Unmatched junction bases numbered 6, after V lost 5 bases and J lost 6 bases. The CDR3 nucleotides are TGTGCCAGCAGTCCTAGACAGGGGCGTAATTCACCCCTCCACTTT. Protein product: CASSPRQGRNSPLHF.

The chain couples TRBV6-5 to TRBJ2-7, with 11 bases identical to TRBD2. Looked up from germline, CDR1 is MNHEY and CDR2 is SVGAGI. The CDR3 is made up of 12 amino acids. Trimming at V came to 6 bases and at J to 7 bases, leaving 2 bases not matched to a gene. The CDR3 here is CASRGLAEEQYF. The CDR3 DNA reads as TGTGCCAGCAGGGGACTAGCGGAAGAGCAGTACTTC.

CDR3 sequence (DNA): TGTGCCAGCAGTTTCGAGACCTATGGCTACACCTTC. This gives the protein CASSFETYGYTF. The J gene is TRBJ1-2, the V gene TRBV12-3 or TRBV12-4; no definite D call. The ends were cut back, 3 bases at V and 4 bases at J, with 6 bases in the middle. The CDR3 is 12 amino acids.

The rearrangement links TRBV11-2 to TRBJ1-2; D is unclear. Germline V gives CDR1 SGHAT, CDR2 FQNNGV. This CDR3 has 15 residues. Trimming pared 1 base from V and 8 bases from J, leaving 17 bases between. The CDR3 sequence: CASSLVAGPARGYTF. In nucleotides, the CDR3 is TGTGCCAGCAGCTTAGTCGCAGGACCGGCGAGGGGCTACACCTTC.

About this clone: The sample carries other DNA sequences with the same CDR3. The chain is built from TRBV18 and TRBJ2-7; D is uncertain. CDR1 and CDR2 (germline): KGHSH, LQKENI. CDR3 length: 13 amino acids. The V end was cut by 0 bases, the J end by 1 base, with 4 bases between. The CDR3 reads CASSPPGSYEQYF. CDR3 coding DNA: TGTGCCAGCTCACCACCGGGGTCCTACGAGCAGTACTTC.

This chain connects TRBV10-1 to TRBJ1-4; D perhaps matches TRBD1 (6 bases). CDR3 size: 16 residues. CDR1 and CDR2 (germline): WNHNN, SYGVQD (reference sequence). V lost 0 bases to trimming and J lost 6 bases, with 14 bases between them. The CDR3 is CASSESLKGHHEKLFF. The CDR3, as DNA: TGCGCCAGCAGTGAGTCTCTAAAGGGACATCATGAAAAACTGTTTTTT.

The rearrangement uses TRBV5-6 and TRBJ1-6; D gene uncertain. Germline-derived CDR1 and CDR2 are SGHDT and YYEEEE. This CDR3 has 12 amino acids. V lost 3 bases, J lost 6 bases, and 4 bases lay in between. The CDR3 sequence: CASSSLNSPLHF. The DNA of the CDR3 is TGTGCCAGCAGCTCGCTTAATTCACCCCTCCACTTT.

The DNA of the CDR3 is TGTGCCAGCAGCTTGGGTAACGGAGGGGGGTTGGATACGCAGTATTTT. Translating gives CASSLGNGGGLDTQYF. This sequence joins TRBV5-5 and TRBJ2-3; D is tentatively TRBD1 or TRBD2 (6 bases each). The ends were cut back, 0 bases at V and 6 bases at J, with 17 bases in the middle. The CDR3 extends over 16 amino acids. The germline CDR1 and CDR2 sequences are SGHKS and YYEKEE (reference sequence).

The chain couples TRBV6-5 to TRBJ2-5; a weak D match, TRBD1 (6 bases). There are 15 residues in the CDR3. V was shortened by 6 bases and J by 2 bases, with 16 bases between the two germline ends. Germline assignment: CDR1 MNHEY and CDR2 SVGAGI. In DNA form, the CDR3 reads TGTGCCAGCAGGACGGACCTAGGGGGACAAGAGACCCAGTACTTC. Translation gives CASRTDLGGQETQYF.

The chain employs TRBV6-2 or TRBV6-3 and TRBJ1-1; no definite D call. Per the germline V gene, CDR1 is MNHEY and CDR2 is SVGEGT. Trimming took 2 bases from V and 6 from J, leaving 10 bases between them. CDR3 size: 13 residues. The CDR3 coding sequence is TGTGCCAGCAGTTACGGGGTGAGCCCTGAAGCTTTCTTT. Translated: CASSYGVSPEAFF.

This sequence joins TRBV18 and TRBJ2-1, with no clear D. Germline CDR1 reads KGHSH; CDR2 reads LQKENI. Trimming took 0 bases from V and 10 from J, leaving 16 bases between them. This CDR3 has 15 residues. CDR3 DNA: TGTGCCAGCTCACCACCCCATAACCGCGCGAAAGAGCAGTTCTTC. Protein: CASSPPHNRAKEQFF.

V gene TRBV7-2 combines with J gene TRBJ1-2, with D perhaps TRBD1 (6 bases). CDR1 and CDR2 (germline): SGHTA, FQGNSA. V shed 2 bases and J shed 6 bases, with 16 bases lying between them. The CDR3 contains 15 residues. The CDR3 DNA reads as TGTGCCAGCAGCTTAAGCAGGGCAGGGGATAATGGCTACACCTTC. It is translated as CASSLSRAGDNGYTF.